The entry below gives a single T cell receptor (beta chain) sequence along with its context. The specificity of this receptor is unknown. Per-base qualities were not stored, and no clone one base away is much larger. These data come from a study of cytomegalovirus exposure and HLA in healthy donors (dated by TCRdb to 2016 to 2017). Study-level background: An earlier analysis of some 550 of the donors reported about 250 Gb of sequence data and 100 million to 140 million unique TCR beta sequences from 150 million to 200 million T cells. Genome-wide SNP genotypes for about 60% of the roughly 700 donors were used in a later genetic analysis, which treated that subset as a discovery cohort. Class I and class II HLA loci were covered by the typing at four-digit resolution. Typing coverage differed by locus: A, B, C, DRB1 and DQB1 were typed in roughly 620-640 donors, DQA1 in about 560, DPA1 in around 580, and DPB1 in 450 to 490. The study combined high-throughput TCR immunosequencing, statistical association of individual TCRs with disease status, and machine learning to predict cytomegalovirus infection status. Using immunosequencing, the study profiled T cell repertoires from around 680 subjects and related those repertoires to cytomegalovirus serostatus. All discovery cohort repertoires had been generated using a single sequencing platform. To study patterns of TCR occurrence, a later analysis re-analyzed previously published TCR beta repertoires from 650 to 750 donors and added high-resolution HLA genotyping. Alongside the repertoire data, information on donor age, sex, ethnicity and CMV serostatus was compiled. Across 300 to 400 genotyped donors of the cohort, an average of 235,054 unique TCR beta nucleotide sequences per donor were sequenced, and roughly a sixth of those sequences were non-productive. The study was designed to test whether signatures of past pathogen exposure could be identified by cataloging public T cell receptors. A separate validation cohort of about 110 different subjects was used in addition to the 666-subject first cohort. Roughly five DR-DQ haplotypes were treated as single units for association and clustering because of strong linkage in the cohort. About 300 gigabases of sequencing data and roughly 80 million unique TCR sequences made up an early release that covered over 550 HLA-typed donors. In an earlier analysis of 500 to 650 of the donors, high-throughput TCR beta sequencing was used to judge whether each TCR beta V gene segment behaved as functional or pseudogenic. Among the roughly 400 genotyped donors, around 81% belonged to the genetic ancestry cluster associated with self-reported Caucasian donors. In the later analysis, no new phenotypic data were used to find candidate immune exposures; instead, reliance was placed on TCR beta sequences and their occurrence across donors. Broader findings and caveats from the paper: Because counts were too low, 15 to 20 rarely observed V segments, including chromosome 9 orphons, were excluded from the earlier analysis of some 540 of the donors. According to a later genetic analysis, donors in an Asian-associated ancestry cluster had fewer N-insertions in productive TCRs than the roughly 700-donor mean. A further reported finding was that TCR beta sequences accurately predicted the HLA-A and HLA-B alleles for most subjects in the first cohort. In a later analysis, HLA-associated TCR beta chains showed more clonal expansion and lower generation probabilities than non-associated chains that were equally common. Because the 87-base-pair reads could not distinguish some IMGT-functional V segments, including TRBV6-2 and TRBV6-3, those segments were excluded. While some public TCRs were present in many individuals, most TCR sequences turned up only very rarely across donors. Linkage disequilibrium might explain the correlated functional status among segregating V segments, but an unknown experimental factor could not be ruled out. For the cohort, immune exposure information was limited to CMV serostatus. In vitro tests confirmed that a few of the cytomegalovirus-associated TCR beta chains recognize cytomegalovirus antigens. In this cohort, only TCR beta chains were sequenced, and detectable features were limited by the absence of alpha or paired-chain data. In an earlier analysis of fewer than 750 of the donors, most TCR beta V segments were observed in productive rearrangements about 90% or about 30% of the time, broadly matching IMGT annotations. The presence/absence analyses assumed that sequencing depth was roughly uniform across donors, and that assumption may not be true. A later analysis reported that several top co-occurrence clusters appeared linked to parvovirus B19, influenza, CMV and Epstein-Barr virus. HLA typing was unavailable for some donors at each locus, so association tests used only the typed subset. The classifier was reported to diagnose cytomegalovirus status with high specificity and sensitivity in both the original cohort and the validation cohort. A cluster of highly shared sequence variants was judged likely to be a technical artifact of the sequencing pipeline. In a later analysis, TCR association rates were found to vary across HLA loci, with the most associated TCRs seen for DRB1 alleles and the fewest for HLA-C alleles. In a later analysis, most CMV-associated TCR beta chains were found to appear HLA-restricted, with HLA associations seemingly driven largely by CMV exposure. According to the authors, the approach could potentially be generalized to other disease states and immunological phenotypes. At a false discovery rate of 0.05, a later analysis linked fewer than 20,000 TCR beta sequences to specific HLA alleles. Strong co-occurrence of HLA alleles, especially DR and DQ, made assigning TCR associations to individual alleles difficult. The study listed around 160 TCR beta chains as associated with cytomegalovirus. A later genetic analysis associated a missense DCLRE1C variant with V-gene and J-gene trimming of TCR beta chains, and an independent cohort replicated the association.

The V end loses 2 bases and the J end loses 6 bases, and a stretch of 13 bases separates them. Including cysteine and phenylalanine, the CDR3 has 14 amino acids. Solely the CDR3 DNA is kept, with 42 bases framed from the first base. The germline V gene provides CDR1 KGHSH and CDR2 LQKENI. The cohort was made up of 650 to 700 healthy bone marrow donors. At the time of sampling, every cohort member was nominally healthy, though immune exposures that went unrecorded were likely present. The donor was CMV seronegative and was included in the group of 352 seronegative cohort members. Each donor provided a peripheral blood sample, and peripheral blood mononuclear cells were used for TCR beta sequencing. The Qiagen DNeasy Blood Extraction Kit was used to extract genomic DNA from the blood cell samples. Library preparation was by the immunoSEQ multiplex PCR assay. A mixture of 60 forward primers for TCR Vbeta segments and 13 reverse primers for TCR Jbeta segments was used in the multiplex PCR. Amplification of the CDR3 region of rearranged TCR beta genes was performed with a multiplex PCR assay on genomic DNA. Amplified TCR beta libraries were sequenced as 87-base-pair reads on the Illumina HiSeq System. On the study's bioinformatics: A later analysis tallied 80 million to 95 million unique TCR beta chains across the 550 to 850 repertoires, and some 10 million of those chains were shared by two or more donors. To remove PCR and sequencing errors, raw reads were error-corrected and collapsed into unique sequences using a nearest-neighbor algorithm that merged closely related sequences. To assign V, D and J gene segments, CDR3 sequences were aligned to IMGT reference sequences. For a sequence to be retained, a match of at least six nucleotides to both a V gene segment and a J gene segment was required. Rearrangements were classified as productive when the CDR3 lacked stop codons and remained in frame with V and J, and all other rearrangements were classified as non-productive. CDR3 was defined according to IMGT convention as the region running from the second conserved V-encoded cysteine to the conserved J-encoded phenylalanine. In an earlier analysis of more than 550 of the donors, sequences lacking an unambiguous match to a single V gene segment were excluded. In an earlier analysis of 587 of the donors, a V segment was called functional when productive rearrangements were above 56.7%, and segregating when the standard deviation between donors exceeded 5%. A statistical classification framework was built to diagnose cytomegalovirus status from the catalog of TCR beta chain sequences. In a later analysis, V and J genes were assigned by comparing TCR nucleotide sequences against IMGT/GENE-DB human TR gene sequences. In a later analysis, CDR3 sequences and most-parsimonious VDJ recombination scenarios were assigned using the TCRdist pipeline. In a later analysis, each TCR beta chain was defined by its CDR3 amino acid sequence together with its V-gene family, and reads without a unique V-gene family were excluded. As a way to deal with suspected cross-contamination and a sequencing artifact, a later analysis dropped 450 to 700 nucleotide sequences that were highly shared and had low generation probability. For each public chain, a later analysis derived a clonal expansion index from normalized ranks of inferred template counts within each repertoire. In a later analysis, generation probabilities were computed with a VDJ recombination model fitted to out-of-frame rearrangements, and the resulting probabilities were checked against IGoR. A later analysis scored TCR-TCR, TCR-HLA and TCR-CMV co-occurrence with hypergeometric tests, applying a repertoire-size bias correction to TCR pairs. False discovery rates were estimated in a later analysis by permuting HLA or CMV assignments 20 times. In a later analysis, co-occurring TCRs were grouped using DBSCAN, and TCRdist sequence similarity was added for clustering within HLA-allele-positive subsets. Repertoires with fewer than 30,000 or more than 120,000 public chains were left out of co-occurrence clustering, as were a handful of repertoires with anomalous nucleotide sharing. In its TCRdb copy, this immuneACCESS table keeps in-frame sequences only and misses some clones. Where compared with another copy, unresolved V genes explain less than half of these, and the others have no known cause. The D gene and trimming were derived from the DNA, and the V and J assignments and clone size from that table. This sample gives under 200,000 clones in total; around four fifths of them show up just once. The top ten clones comprise under 1.5% of the sample.

Sequencing was performed on PBMCs. The V and J segments used are TRBV18 and TRBJ1-1; perhaps TRBD1 is the D gene, with 5 bases matching. This TCR was recovered from a man aged 25-40 years in good health and CMV-seronegative. The bases are TGTGCCAGCTCACCAATTGGCCGGGGGGCTGAAGCTTTCTTT. It codes for CASSPIGRGAEAFF.